This T cell receptor beta chain was identified in a study of neurological immune-mediated disorders. J was trimmed by 4 bases and V by 7 bases; bases with no gene match: 3. This CDR3 contains 12 residues. In germline, CDR1 is SGHRS, CDR2 YFSETQ. TCRdb used MiXCR to reprocess the 5' RACE reads, holding one entry per CDR3 protein. The data hold roughly 70,000 distinct CDR3 sequences, with roughly 5.6% observed a single time. The table lists this clonotype with many counts. Sequenced: PBMCs. The sequence derives from a woman in her 30s with multiple sclerosis. The chain recombines TRBV5-1 with TRBJ1-1; the match to TRBD1 covers 8 bases. The CDR3 sequence: CASGTGGTEAFF. DNA of the CDR3: TGCGCCAGCGGCACAGGGGGCACTGAAGCTTTCTTT.